This T cell receptor (beta chain) is from a study of T cell repertoires in cytomegalovirus infection. With regard to this clonotype: Its antigen is undetermined.

TCRdb used MiXCR to reprocess the reads, holding one entry per CDR3 protein. Of 650,000 to 900,000 distinct CDR3 sequences detected, about 30% appear once; the ten largest clones hold around 12%. Germline assignment: CDR1 MGHRA and CDR2 YSYEKL. The J segment lost 3 bases and the V segment lost 4 bases, leaving 11 bases of the junction unmatched. This CDR3 comprises 17 residues. This chain connects TRBV4-1 to TRBJ1-2; 10 bases align to TRBD1. The sequencing here drew on cultured CD8+ T cells from PBMCs, taken from culture after CMV antigen stimulation. This receptor was identified in a human donor in good health (CMV status not recorded). Some clones in this sample may be carry-over from other donors' samples. In DNA, the CDR3 is TGCGCCAGCAGCCTCGGGACAGGGGTCTTACACGACTATGGCTACACCTTC. It encodes CASSLGTGVLHDYGYTF.